The source of this T cell receptor beta chain is a study of shared clonotypes between healthy human individuals. V was clipped by 1 base and J by 2 bases, with 0 bases between them. CDR3 length: 11 amino acids. Germline CDR1 and CDR2: SGHRS and YFSETQ. Researchers ran the assay at a deep level. Study processing details: ImmunoSEQ supplied junction-only sequences lacking quality scores, so filtering was different. The table came from immunoSEQ multiplex PCR; TCRdb's copy has only in-frame clones and leaves some out. D and trimming come from the DNA, and the V and J calls and clone size come from that table. The sample lists around 510,000 clones; just over 75% were seen once. A remark on this clone: A far larger clone lies a single base away; this is likely a read error. The same CDR3 arises from other DNA sequences in this sample as well.

The genes are TRBV5-1 and TRBJ2-5, with unresolved D. The TCR comes from a woman between 35 and 50 years old in good health. Some clones in this sample may be carry-over from other donors' samples. The sample was PBMCs. CDR3 amino acids: CASSLQETQYF. The CDR3 region has the DNA TGCGCCAGCAGCTTGCAAGAGACCCAGTACTTC.